This TCR beta chain was found in a study of beta chain features in type 1 diabetes. Study-level findings and limits: The naive, central memory and Treg TCRB repertoires of patients appeared to be more similar to one another than those of healthy donors. Any HLA effect on TCRB rearrangement was left unresolved by small sub-analyses. There was a moderate but significant shortening of TCRB CDR3s in all four CD4+ subsets of Type 1 diabetes patients. The VDJ junctions of type 1 diabetes patients carried fewer insertions and more deletions.

On this clone itself: Its antigen is unknown.

All of the isolated RNA was reverse transcribed, so expressed TCRB transcripts were sequenced. Libraries were prepared by immunoSEQ multiplex PCR; TCRdb keeps only in-frame clonotypes and omits some of them. The sample has some 410,000 clones, about 14% seen once. In germline, CDR1 is MGHRA, CDR2 YSYEKL. V gave up 4 bases and J gave up 4 bases; unmatched junction bases: 8. CDR3 length: 16 residues. The source is a young man in good health. The sample taken for sequencing was naive CD4+ T cells from blood. The V and J genes are TRBV4-1 and TRBJ1-4; 8 nucleotides align to TRBD1. Here the CDR3 DNA reads TGCGCCAGCAGCCGCAGTGGGGGACAGGATAATGAAAAACTGTTTTTT. It codes for CASSRSGGQDNEKLFF.